The entry below describes one TCR beta chain. Its antigen is not identified. Germline lookup yields CDR1 KGHSH and CDR2 LQKENI. Trimming cost V 3 bases and J 1 base, with 12 bases left between them. This CDR3 is 15 amino acids long. TCRdb used MiXCR to reprocess the 5' RACE reads, holding one entry per CDR3 protein. The sample comprises about 220,000 distinct CDR3 sequences, under 3.5% of which are singletons, and around 3.2% rests with the top ten. The data originate from a study of T cells after yellow fever vaccination. Study-wide context: The SMART-Seq v4 Ultra Low Input method served to prepare the low-cell-number fractions. Whole-study findings and limits: Contamination of FACS-sorted repertoires by abundant clonotypes from the bulk population could occur. The study re-detected most primary-vaccination clones after the booster (approximately 97% CD4, roughly 88% CD8).

The receptor was isolated from a man younger than 30 who received the YFV17D yellow fever vaccine. Sequenced material: CD4+ T cells sorted from PBMCs, taken 10 days after the yellow fever booster vaccination. The chain has TRBV18 and TRBJ2-5; D is unclear. This CDR3 reads CASSPLNALQETQYF. The CDR3 bases are TGTGCCAGCTCACCGCTTAACGCTCTCCAAGAGACCCAGTACTTC.